Below are 19 T cell receptor beta chains sequenced from a single sample in a study of vaccination and CD4 T cells after COVID-19. Which antigens these TCRs recognize remains unknown. This sample's treatment: roughly ten-day PBMC culture with coronavirus spike peptide pools or control peptides (ViraFEST assay). Cultured CD4+ T-cell DNA underwent Oncomine TCR Beta short-read sequencing. TCRdb re-called the PCR reads through MiXCR, storing one row per CDR3 protein. Of some 3,000 distinct CDR3 sequences in the sample, 30% are singletons; the top ten hold 60%. Sequenced material: CD4+ T cells from blood, cultured in vitro, taken after SARS-CoV-2 vaccination. These receptors were collected from a human donor who had recovered from COVID-19.

The rearrangement uses TRBV6-2 or TRBV6-3 and TRBJ1-2, with D perhaps matching TRBD1 (5 bases). V lost 6 bases and J 8 bases, leaving 13 bases between the germline ends. The V gene's germline CDR1 is MNHEY and CDR2 SVGEGT. The CDR3 consists of 12 residues. The CDR3 DNA reads TGTGCCAGCAGCCAGGCAGGGTACGGCTACACCTTC. It specifies CASSQAGYGYTF.

The V call is TRBV4-3, the J call TRBJ2-5; TRBD1 aligns across 9 bases. The V segment lost 3 bases and the J segment 2 bases; nucleotides outside the gene matches: 10. The CDR3 sequence is 17 residues long. Germline values: CDR1 LGHNA, CDR2 YSLEER. As DNA, the CDR3 is TGCGCCAGCAGCCAGAGACAGGGGGGGGGGCCGCAAGAGACCCAGTACTTC. Translating it yields CASSQRQGGGPQETQYF.

Sample share makes this clonotype medium-sized (0.01 to 0.1%). The chain uses TRBV20-1 and TRBJ2-5; maybe TRBD2 (7 bases). Germline loops: CDR1 DFQATT, CDR2 SNEGSKA (reference sequence). V lost 3 bases, J lost 0 bases, and 29 bases lay in between. This CDR3 has 20 residues. CDR3 coding DNA: TGCAGTGCTAGCCTTTCGCGGGCGGGGGCCTTACCCCCGTACCAAGAGACCCAGTACTTC. It specifies CSASLSRAGALPPYQETQYF.

The V and J genes are TRBV28 and TRBJ2-3; 7 bases match TRBD2. J gave up 3 bases and V 3 bases, and 9 bases lay outside the gene matches. The CDR3 consists of 16 residues. The germline gives CDR1 MDHEN, CDR2 SYDVKM. CDR3 in amino acids: CASSFLGGGTTDTQYF. The CDR3 DNA reads as TGTGCCAGCAGTTTCCTTGGCGGGGGAACGACAGATACGCAGTATTTT.

This clonotype was detected a few times. J is TRBJ2-7 and V is TRBV6-1; 8 positions match TRBD1. This CDR3 is built from 14 residues. With 2 bases clipped from V and 2 bases from J, the junction kept 2 bases outside the gene matches. Germline lookup yields CDR1 MNHNS and CDR2 SASEGT. CDR3 loop: CASSERQGPYEQYF. CDR3 DNA: TGTGCCAGCAGTGAAAGACAGGGGCCCTACGAGCAGTACTTC.

The gene calls are TRBV15 and TRBJ1-2, with a tentative D call TRBD1 (6 bases). Germline assignment: CDR1 LNHNV and CDR2 YYDKDF (reference sequence). Trimming removed 3 bases from V and 6 bases from J, with 29 bases in between. The CDR3 extends over 19 amino acids. The CDR3 sequence is CATSRGIIYRAGVGNGYTF. The DNA for the CDR3 is TGTGCCACCAGCAGGGGGATTATATACCGGGCAGGGGTTGGAAATGGCTACACCTTC.

The CDR3: CASSPGQGAYEQYF. CDR3 nucleotides: TGTGCCAGCTCACCGGGACAGGGGGCCTACGAGCAGTACTTC. The chain combines TRBV18 with TRBJ2-7; the match to TRBD1 covers 11 bases. Germline-derived CDR1 and CDR2 are KGHSH and LQKENI. The CDR3 spans 14 residues. With 3 bases clipped from V and 2 bases from J, the junction kept 0 bases outside the gene matches.

The rearrangement links TRBV6-2 or TRBV6-3 to TRBJ1-1; D is undetermined. Trimming left V 1 base short and J 1 base short, with 4 bases between. The CDR3 runs to 13 residues. CDR1 MNHEY and CDR2 SVGEGT come from the germline V gene. The CDR3 sequence is CASSYYGNTEAFF. The CDR3 region has the DNA TGTGCCAGCAGTTACTACGGGAACACTGAAGCTTTCTTT.

This chain links TRBV7-2 with TRBJ1-1; tentatively, D is TRBD1 (5 bases). CDR3 length equals 15 residues. CDR1 and CDR2 from the germline V gene are SGHTA and FQGNSA. With 2 bases removed from V and 4 bases from J, the gap between germline ends came to 14 bases. CDR3 DNA sequence: TGTGCCAGCAGCTTAAGGCAGCTTGGGGGCACTGAAGCTTTCTTT. It yields the protein CASSLRQLGGTEAFF.

This clonotype is deemed medium-sized (0.01 to 0.1%). The J gene is TRBJ1-2, the V gene TRBV20-1; possibly TRBD1 for D (6 bases). The V gene lost 7 bases and the J gene lost 5 bases, with 17 bases spanning the gap. From germline, CDR1 is DFQATT and CDR2 SNEGSKA (reference sequence). The CDR3 is 13 amino acids. CDR3 amino acids: CSGDGGAGYGYTF. In DNA form, the CDR3 reads TGCAGTGGGGACGGGGGGGCCGGTTATGGCTACACCTTC.

The CDR3 nucleotides read TGCGCCAGCAGCGGAAGCTACGAGCAGTACTTC. Protein: CASSGSYEQYF. The chain links TRBV5-1 to TRBJ2-7; D call uncertain. Trimming took off 4 bases at V and 3 bases at J, with 5 bases between the two ends. CDR3 length: 11 residues. Germline values: CDR1 SGHRS, CDR2 YFSETQ.

This clonotype has more than one count but fewer than ten. The V and J genes are TRBV29-1 and TRBJ2-7; D call uncertain. The CDR3 contains 14 residues. V shed 7 bases and J shed 1 base, with 17 bases lying between them. Per germline, CDR1 SQVTM and CDR2 ANQGSEA. The DNA for the CDR3 is TGCAGCGCCGGAAAAGATACAGAGTCCTACGAGCAGTACTTC. This gives the protein CSAGKDTESYEQYF.

Sample share makes this clonotype medium-sized. The chain links TRBV6-1 to TRBJ1-5; D is unresolved. Trimming stripped 2 bases from V and 7 bases from J, with 9 bases between. The CDR3 consists of 13 residues. Germline values: CDR1 MNHNS, CDR2 SASEGT. CDR3 sequence reads: CASSETQYQPQHF. The CDR3 nucleotides read TGTGCCAGCAGTGAAACGCAGTACCAGCCCCAGCATTTT.

This rearrangement joins TRBV20-1 to TRBJ1-6, with 11 bases fitting TRBD1. From germline, CDR1 is DFQATT and CDR2 SNEGSKA (reference sequence). This CDR3 has 15 residues. V was pared by 3 bases and J by 7 bases, with 5 bases of the junction left unmatched. This chain's CDR3 is CSASYRDRGNSPLHF. Written as DNA, the CDR3 is TGCAGTGCTAGTTATAGGGACAGGGGGAATTCACCCCTCCACTTT.

The gene calls are TRBV6-5 and TRBJ1-6; possible D gene TRBD1, 6 bases. Looked up from germline, CDR1 is MNHEY and CDR2 is SVGAGI. The CDR3 consists of 13 residues. V dropped 4 bases and J dropped 10 bases, with 11 bases sitting between them. The CDR3 region has the DNA TGTGCCAGCAGTTCGGACAGAACCTCACCCCTCCACTTT. Protein: CASSSDRTSPLHF.

The rearrangement joins TRBV6-2 or TRBV6-3 to TRBJ2-7; 8 positions agree with TRBD2. Trimming at V came to 6 bases and at J to 3 bases, leaving 13 bases not matched to a gene. The CDR3 is 16 residues long. The V gene's germline CDR1 is MNHEY and CDR2 SVGEGT. The CDR3 spells CASSTPRGGGIYEQYF. DNA of the CDR3: TGTGCCAGCAGCACCCCCAGGGGCGGGGGGATCTACGAGCAGTACTTC.

By sample share, this clonotype is medium-sized. V usage is TRBV7-2 and J usage is TRBJ2-7; 7 positions agree with TRBD2. The CDR3 consists of 16 residues. V dropped 3 bases and J dropped 0; count of bases not matched to a gene: 8. From germline, CDR1 is SGHTA and CDR2 FQGNSA. The CDR3 loop reads CASSFYSGGPSYEQYF. CDR3 coding DNA: TGTGCCAGCAGCTTCTATTCGGGGGGACCCTCCTACGAGCAGTACTTC.

In its sample, this clonotype is medium-sized. The chain has TRBV7-2 and TRBJ2-1; TRBD2 matches at 11 bases. This CDR3 has 15 amino acids. Looked up from germline, CDR1 is SGHTA and CDR2 is FQGNSA. Trimming cost V 1 base and J 9 bases; bases outside gene matches: 5. The CDR3 sequence: CASSLVAGGRSEQFF. The CDR3 DNA sequence: TGTGCCAGCAGCTTAGTAGCGGGGGGGCGGAGTGAGCAGTTCTTC.

Note on this clonotype: A single base separates this from a much larger clone, so it may be a read error. The genes are TRBV20-1 and TRBJ2-5; the match to TRBD1 covers 7 bases. From germline, CDR1 is DFQATT and CDR2 SNEGSKA (reference sequence). The CDR3 is 16 residues long. The CDR3 nucleotides read TGCAGTGCTCCCCCGACAGGGCGAAAGGTCCAAGAGACCCGGTACTTC. Protein sequence: CSAPPTGRKVQETRYF.